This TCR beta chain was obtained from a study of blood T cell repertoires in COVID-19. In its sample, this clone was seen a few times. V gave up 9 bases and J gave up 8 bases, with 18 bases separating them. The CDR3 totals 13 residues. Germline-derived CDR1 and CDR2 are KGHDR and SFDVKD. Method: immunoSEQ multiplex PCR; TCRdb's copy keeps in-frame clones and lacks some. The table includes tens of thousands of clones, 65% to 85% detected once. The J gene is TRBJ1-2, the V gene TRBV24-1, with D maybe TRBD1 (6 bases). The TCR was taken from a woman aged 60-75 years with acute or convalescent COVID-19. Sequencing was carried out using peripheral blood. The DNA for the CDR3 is TGTGCCACCTCCCCGGGGGGGCGTCGGGGCTACACCTTC. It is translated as CATSPGGRRGYTF.